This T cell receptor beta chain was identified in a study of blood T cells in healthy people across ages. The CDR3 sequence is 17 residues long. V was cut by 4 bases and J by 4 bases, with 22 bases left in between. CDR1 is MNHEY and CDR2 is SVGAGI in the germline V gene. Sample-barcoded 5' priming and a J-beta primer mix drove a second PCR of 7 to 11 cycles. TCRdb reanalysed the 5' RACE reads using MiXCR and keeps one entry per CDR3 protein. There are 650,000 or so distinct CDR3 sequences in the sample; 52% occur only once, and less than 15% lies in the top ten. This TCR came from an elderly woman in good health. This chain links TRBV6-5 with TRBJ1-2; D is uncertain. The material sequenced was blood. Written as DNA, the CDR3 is TGTGCCAGCAGTTCCACCAAGCCTCTGGACGGATTCTATGGCTACACCTTC. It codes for CASSSTKPLDGFYGYTF.